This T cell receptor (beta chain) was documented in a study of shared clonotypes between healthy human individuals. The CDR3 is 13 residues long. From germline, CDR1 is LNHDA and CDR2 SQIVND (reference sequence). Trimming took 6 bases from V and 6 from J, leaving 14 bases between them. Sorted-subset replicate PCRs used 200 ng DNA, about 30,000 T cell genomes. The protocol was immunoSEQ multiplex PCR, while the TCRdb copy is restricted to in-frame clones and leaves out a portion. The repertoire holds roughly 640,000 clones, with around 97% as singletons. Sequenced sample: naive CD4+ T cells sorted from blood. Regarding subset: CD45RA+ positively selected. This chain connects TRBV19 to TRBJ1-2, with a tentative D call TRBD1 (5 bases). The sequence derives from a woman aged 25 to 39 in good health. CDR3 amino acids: CASSGKTRDGYTF. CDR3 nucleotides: TGTGCCAGTAGCGGGAAAACCAGGGATGGCTACACCTTC. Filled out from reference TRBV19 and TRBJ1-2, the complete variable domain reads DGGITQSPKYLFRKEGQNVTLSCEQNLNHDAMYWYRQDPGQGLRLIYYSQIVNDFQKGDIAEGYSVSREKKESFPLTVTSAQKNPTAFYLCASSGKTRDGYTFGSGTRLTVV.